Listed below are T cell receptor beta chains from one sample, sequenced in a study of blood T cell repertoires in COVID-19. Data came from immunoSEQ multiplex PCR; TCRdb stores just in-frame clones and leaves some out. The table lists under 75,000 clones, 80% of them singletons. The sequenced sample consisted of peripheral blood. All receptors come from a man between 65 and 85 years old who had recovered from COVID-19. Each CDR3 is given without its conserved first and last residue.

CDR3aa: ASSSERRPPHTQY; j_gene: TRBJ2-3; v_gene: TRBV6-2/TRBV6-3
CDR3aa: ASSLVPWAGEKLF; j_gene: TRBJ1-4; v_gene: TRBV5-5
CDR3aa: ASSYLRGPEAF; j_gene: TRBJ1-1; v_gene: TRBV6-5
CDR3aa: ASSPRTQGSSTEAF; j_gene: TRBJ1-1; v_gene: TRBV14
CDR3aa: ASSLQLMNTEAF; j_gene: TRBJ1-1; v_gene: TRBV5-5
CDR3aa: ASAGTANTGELF; j_gene: TRBJ2-2; v_gene: TRBV11-3
CDR3aa: SASEPGQFNQPQH; j_gene: TRBJ1-5; v_gene: TRBV20-1
CDR3aa: ANQVAGDYEQY; j_gene: TRBJ2-7; v_gene: TRBV6-4
CDR3aa: ASSDGAGTNEKLF; j_gene: TRBJ1-4; v_gene: TRBV19
CDR3aa: ASSLARSGSTHDTQY; j_gene: TRBJ2-3; v_gene: TRBV7-2
CDR3aa: ASLLTPNTGELF; j_gene: TRBJ2-2; v_gene: TRBV2
CDR3aa: ASSIGTGSNQPQH; j_gene: TRBJ1-5; v_gene: TRBV19
CDR3aa: ASSQDRLKGAGANVLT; j_gene: TRBJ2-6; v_gene: TRBV14
CDR3aa: ASRLARLAGERAKNIQY; j_gene: TRBJ2-4; v_gene: TRBV12-2
CDR3aa: ASSPGQGLELF; j_gene: TRBJ2-2; v_gene: TRBV11-3
CDR3aa: ASSIGGGGSNQPQH; j_gene: TRBJ1-5; v_gene: TRBV19
CDR3aa: ASSLTGRVLDYGYT; j_gene: TRBJ1-2; v_gene: TRBV5-5
CDR3aa: ASSPLGQHLGGNTIY; j_gene: TRBJ1-3; v_gene: TRBV18
CDR3aa: ASSVGGTSGSFYNEQF; j_gene: TRBJ2-1; v_gene: TRBV9
CDR3aa: ASREQGVVTGELF; j_gene: TRBJ2-2; v_gene: TRBV27
CDR3aa: ASSGLAGDQETQY; j_gene: TRBJ2-5; v_gene: TRBV2
CDR3aa: ASSSAYEQY; j_gene: TRBJ2-7; v_gene: TRBV28
CDR3aa: ASSQGGLAGRYPLREQY; j_gene: TRBJ2-7; v_gene: TRBV4-1
CDR3aa: ASSQGTGGNTIY; j_gene: TRBJ1-3; v_gene: TRBV4-3
CDR3aa: ASSRSNQPQH; j_gene: TRBJ1-5; v_gene: TRBV28
CDR3aa: ASRFGTSGYNEQF; j_gene: TRBJ2-1; v_gene: TRBV5-8
CDR3aa: ASSGTGVGYNEQF; j_gene: TRBJ2-1; v_gene: TRBV28
CDR3aa: ASSPPGLAGSSYEQY; j_gene: TRBJ2-7; v_gene: TRBV23-1
CDR3aa: SGDRTSGGANEQF; j_gene: TRBJ2-1; v_gene: TRBV29-1
CDR3aa: ASSFDRPLSGNTIY; j_gene: TRBJ1-3; v_gene: TRBV11-2
CDR3aa: ASSESGQGTDTQY; j_gene: TRBJ2-3; v_gene: TRBV6-1
CDR3aa: ASSLGLAGVETQY; j_gene: TRBJ2-5; v_gene: TRBV7-2
CDR3aa: ASSVRVYSNQPQH; j_gene: TRBJ1-5; v_gene: TRBV19
CDR3aa: ASSYSTDSQEAF; j_gene: TRBJ1-1; v_gene: TRBV6-5
CDR3aa: ASSQPGLASYEQY; j_gene: TRBJ2-7; v_gene: TRBV4-1
CDR3aa: ASSTSGSYNEQF; j_gene: TRBJ2-1; v_gene: TRBV6-5
CDR3aa: ASSSTGTGSSYEQY; j_gene: TRBJ2-7; v_gene: TRBV6-5
CDR3aa: ASSGRGLAVDTQY; j_gene: TRBJ2-3; v_gene: TRBV5-1
CDR3aa: ASSEVGRAY; j_gene: TRBJ2-7; v_gene: TRBV6-1
CDR3aa: ASRRAGTGGADTQY; j_gene: TRBJ2-3; v_gene: TRBV27
CDR3aa: ASSPQGAHYNEQF; j_gene: TRBJ2-1; v_gene: TRBV11-2
CDR3aa: ASSPRQGVYEQY; j_gene: TRBJ2-7; v_gene: TRBV18
CDR3aa: ASSVGGVPSGRGSTDTQY; j_gene: TRBJ2-3; v_gene: TRBV9
CDR3aa: ASSVNQGLYGYT; j_gene: TRBJ1-2; v_gene: TRBV9
CDR3aa: ASSLTRFGVNEQF; j_gene: TRBJ2-1; v_gene: TRBV7-3
CDR3aa: SVPGQGYEQF; j_gene: TRBJ2-1; v_gene: TRBV29-1
CDR3aa: SVDGGTDYNEQF; j_gene: TRBJ2-1; v_gene: TRBV29-1
CDR3aa: ASSQVQGSATNEKLF; j_gene: TRBJ1-4; v_gene: TRBV4-2
CDR3aa: ASSLGQSTDTQY; j_gene: TRBJ2-3; v_gene: TRBV28
CDR3aa: ASSLGQGPQPQH; j_gene: TRBJ1-5; v_gene: TRBV5-5
CDR3aa: ASSLASRSDYGYT; j_gene: TRBJ1-2; v_gene: TRBV5-1
CDR3aa: ASSAGQGDSPLH; j_gene: TRBJ1-6; v_gene: TRBV9
CDR3aa: SGLAENSYEQY; j_gene: TRBJ2-7; v_gene: TRBV29-1
CDR3aa: SVVSGDSNQPQH; j_gene: TRBJ1-5; v_gene: TRBV29-1
CDR3aa: AWMAGGPPGAF; j_gene: TRBJ1-1; v_gene: TRBV30
CDR3aa: ASSVVLAPTDTQY; j_gene: TRBJ2-3; v_gene: TRBV9
CDR3aa: ASSLYPYEQY; j_gene: TRBJ2-7; v_gene: TRBV5-6
CDR3aa: ASSFAPRVGNEKLF; j_gene: TRBJ1-4; v_gene: TRBV7-2
CDR3aa: ASSIFQGSEAF; j_gene: TRBJ1-1; v_gene: TRBV19